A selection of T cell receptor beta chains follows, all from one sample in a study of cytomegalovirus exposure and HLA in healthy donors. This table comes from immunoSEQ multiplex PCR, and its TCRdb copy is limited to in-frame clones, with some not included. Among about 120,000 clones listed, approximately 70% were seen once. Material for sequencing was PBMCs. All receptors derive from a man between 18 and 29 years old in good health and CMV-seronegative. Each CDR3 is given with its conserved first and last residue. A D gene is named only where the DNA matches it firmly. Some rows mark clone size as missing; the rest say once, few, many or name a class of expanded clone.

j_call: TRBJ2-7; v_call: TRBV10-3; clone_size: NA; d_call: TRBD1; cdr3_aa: CAISNQTGFHEQYF; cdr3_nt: TGTGCCATCAGTAATCAGACAGGGTTCCACGAGCAGTACTTC
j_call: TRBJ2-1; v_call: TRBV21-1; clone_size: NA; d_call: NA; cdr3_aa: CASSARLAGGSNEQFF; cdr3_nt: TGTGCCAGCAGCGCCAGACTAGCGGGGGGATCCAATGAGCAGTTCTTC
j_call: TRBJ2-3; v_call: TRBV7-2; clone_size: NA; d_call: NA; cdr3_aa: CASSPPGGDTQYF; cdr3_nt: TGTGCCAGCAGTCCTCCCGGCGGAGATACGCAGTATTTT
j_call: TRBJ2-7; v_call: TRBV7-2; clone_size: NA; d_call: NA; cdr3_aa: CASTPGGSSYEQYF; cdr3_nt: TGTGCCAGCACTCCCGGAGGGAGCTCCTACGAGCAGTACTTC
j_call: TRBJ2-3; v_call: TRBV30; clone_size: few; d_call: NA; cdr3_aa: CAWSGPLTDTQYF; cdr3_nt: TGTGCCTGGAGTGGTCCCCTTACAGATACGCAGTATTTT
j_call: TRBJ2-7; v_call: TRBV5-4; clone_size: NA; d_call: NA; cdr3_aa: CASSVTGTYEQYF; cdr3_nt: TGTGCCAGCAGCGTCACGGGGACCTACGAGCAGTACTTC
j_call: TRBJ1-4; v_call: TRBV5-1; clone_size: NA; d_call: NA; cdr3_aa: CASSLVIATNEKLFF; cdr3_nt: TGCGCCAGCAGCTTGGTAATTGCAACTAATGAAAAACTGTTTTTT
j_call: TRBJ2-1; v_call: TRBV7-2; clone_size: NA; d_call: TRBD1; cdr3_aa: CASSSPPGQQQFF; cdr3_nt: TGTGCCAGCAGCTCGCCCCCGGGACAGCAGCAGTTCTTC
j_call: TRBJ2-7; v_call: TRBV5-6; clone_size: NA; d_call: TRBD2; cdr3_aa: CASSLGSGGWSYEQYF; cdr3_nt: TGTGCCAGCAGCTTGGGCAGCGGGGGGTGGTCCTACGAGCAGTACTTC
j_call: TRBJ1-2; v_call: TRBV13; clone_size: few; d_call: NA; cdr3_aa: CASSLGAGRREGYTF; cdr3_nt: TGTGCCAGCAGCTTGGGCGCGGGACGTCGGGAAGGCTACACCTTC
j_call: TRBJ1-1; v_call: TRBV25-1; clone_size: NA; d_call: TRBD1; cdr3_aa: CASSEFDGQGGTFF; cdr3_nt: TGTGCCAGCAGTGAATTCGACGGGCAGGGGGGAACTTTCTTT
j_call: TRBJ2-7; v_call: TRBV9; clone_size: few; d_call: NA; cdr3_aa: CASSVGTLTYEQYF; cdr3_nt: TGTGCCAGCAGCGTAGGGACATTAACCTACGAGCAGTACTTC
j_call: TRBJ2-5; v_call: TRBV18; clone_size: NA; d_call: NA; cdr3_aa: CASSPTTRLDRQETQYF; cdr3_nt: TGTGCCAGCTCACCCACGACGAGACTAGATCGGCAAGAGACCCAGTACTTC
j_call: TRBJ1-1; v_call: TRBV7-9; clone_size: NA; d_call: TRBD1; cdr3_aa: CASSSRDRAYEAFF; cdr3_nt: TGTGCCAGCAGCTCCCGGGACAGGGCCTATGAAGCTTTCTTT
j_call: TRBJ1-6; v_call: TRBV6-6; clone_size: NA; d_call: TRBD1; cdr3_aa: CATRWEGGEGSPLHF; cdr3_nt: TGTGCAACCCGGTGGGAAGGGGGCGAAGGGTCACCCCTCCACTTT
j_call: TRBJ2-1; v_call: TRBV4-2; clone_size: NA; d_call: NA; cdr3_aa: CASSQDGGPSPYNEQFF; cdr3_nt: TGTGCCAGCAGCCAAGACGGGGGGCCCAGTCCTTACAATGAGCAGTTCTTC
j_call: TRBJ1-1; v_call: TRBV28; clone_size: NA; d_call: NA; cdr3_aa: CASSYPSAASKAFF; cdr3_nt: TGTGCCAGCAGTTACCCGTCTGCGGCGTCGAAAGCTTTCTTT
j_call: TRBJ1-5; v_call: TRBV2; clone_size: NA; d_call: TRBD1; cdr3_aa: CASSTGTDQPQHF; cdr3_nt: TGTGCCAGCAGTACCGGGACAGATCAGCCCCAGCATTTT
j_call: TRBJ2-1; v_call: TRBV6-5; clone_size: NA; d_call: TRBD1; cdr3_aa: CPSSPPGQGNNEQFF; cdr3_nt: TGTCCCAGCAGCCCTCCGGGACAGGGGAACAATGAGCAGTTCTTC
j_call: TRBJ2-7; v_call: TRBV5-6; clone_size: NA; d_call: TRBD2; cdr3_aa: CASSLGGLAGVSGPYEQYF; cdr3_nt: TGTGCCAGCAGCTTGGGGGGGCTAGCGGGAGTCTCCGGGCCCTACGAGCAGTACTTC
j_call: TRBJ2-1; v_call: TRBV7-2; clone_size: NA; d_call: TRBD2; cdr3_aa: CASSLRLAGEGSSYEQFF; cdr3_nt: TGTGCCAGCAGCCTCCGACTAGCGGGAGAAGGATCGTCCTATGAGCAGTTCTTC
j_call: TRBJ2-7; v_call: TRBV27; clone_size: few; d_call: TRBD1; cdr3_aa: CASSLTGSDEQYF; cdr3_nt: TGTGCCAGCAGTTTGACAGGGAGCGACGAGCAGTACTTC
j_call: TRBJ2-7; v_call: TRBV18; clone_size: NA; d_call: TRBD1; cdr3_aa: CASSAGGGYEQYF; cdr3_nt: TGTGCCAGCTCAGCAGGGGGCGGGTACGAGCAGTACTTC
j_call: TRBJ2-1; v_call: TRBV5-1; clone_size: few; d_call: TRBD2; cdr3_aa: CASSFTGGYNEQFF; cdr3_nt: TGCGCCAGCAGCTTTACGGGGGGCTACAATGAGCAGTTCTTC
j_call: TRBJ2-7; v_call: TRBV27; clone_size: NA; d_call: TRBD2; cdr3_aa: CASSLLASGPLHEQYF; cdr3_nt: TGTGCCAGCAGTTTATTGGCTAGCGGACCTCTCCACGAGCAGTACTTC
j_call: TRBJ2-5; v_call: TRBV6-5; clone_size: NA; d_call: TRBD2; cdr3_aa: CASSRAGVGETQYF; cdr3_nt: TGTGCCAGCAGTAGAGCGGGAGTGGGGGAGACCCAGTACTTC
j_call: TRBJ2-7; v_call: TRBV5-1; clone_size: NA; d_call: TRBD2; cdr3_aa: CASSLRTSGSSTNYEQYF; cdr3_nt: TGCGCCAGCAGCTTGCGGACTAGCGGGAGTTCGACCAACTACGAGCAGTACTTC
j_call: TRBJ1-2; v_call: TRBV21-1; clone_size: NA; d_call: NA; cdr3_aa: CASSKVAEHRGLVGYTF; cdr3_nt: TGTGCCAGCAGCAAAGTGGCGGAACACAGGGGGCTGGTTGGCTACACCTTC
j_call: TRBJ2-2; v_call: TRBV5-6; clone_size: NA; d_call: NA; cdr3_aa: CASSLGWRAGELFF; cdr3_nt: TGTGCCAGCAGCTTGGGATGGAGGGCCGGGGAGCTGTTTTTT
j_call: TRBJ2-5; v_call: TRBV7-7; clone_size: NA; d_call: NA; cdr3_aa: CASSPRTLGQQETQYF; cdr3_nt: TGTGCCAGCAGCCCACGGACACTTGGTCAACAAGAGACCCAGTACTTC
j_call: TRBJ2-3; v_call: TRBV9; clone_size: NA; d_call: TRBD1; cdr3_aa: CASSGTGGTDTQYF; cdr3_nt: TGTGCCAGCAGCGGGACAGGGGGCACAGATACGCAGTATTTT
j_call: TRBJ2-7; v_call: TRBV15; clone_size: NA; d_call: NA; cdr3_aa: CATSRGRTYGEQYF; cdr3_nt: TGTGCCACCAGCAGAGGTCGGACATACGGAGAGCAGTACTTC
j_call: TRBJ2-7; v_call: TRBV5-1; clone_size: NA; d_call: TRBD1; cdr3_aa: CASSLDPGGYDEQYF; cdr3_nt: TGCGCCAGCAGCTTGGACCCAGGGGGCTACGACGAGCAGTACTTC
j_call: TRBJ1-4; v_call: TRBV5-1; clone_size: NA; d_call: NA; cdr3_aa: CASRVRSGGEKLFF; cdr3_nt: TGCGCCAGCAGAGTACGGAGCGGTGGTGAAAAACTGTTTTTT
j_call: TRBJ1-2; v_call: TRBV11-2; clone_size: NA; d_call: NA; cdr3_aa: CASSRGTFKMGGYTF; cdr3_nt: TGTGCCAGCAGCCGGGGGACTTTTAAAATGGGGGGCTACACCTTC
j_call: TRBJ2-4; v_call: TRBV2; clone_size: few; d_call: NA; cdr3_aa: CASIGQGQGIQYF; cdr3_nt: TGTGCCAGCATAGGCCAGGGGCAGGGCATTCAGTACTTC
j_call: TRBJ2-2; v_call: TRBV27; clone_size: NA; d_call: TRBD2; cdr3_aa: CASSLSRRARVSGKYGELFF; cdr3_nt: TGTGCCAGCAGTTTATCGCGGAGGGCAAGGGTTAGCGGGAAATACGGGGAGCTGTTTTTT
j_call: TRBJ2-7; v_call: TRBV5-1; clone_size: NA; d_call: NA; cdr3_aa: CASSLAGPGSYEQYF; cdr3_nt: TGCGCCAGCAGCTTAGCAGGCCCGGGGTCCTACGAGCAGTACTTC
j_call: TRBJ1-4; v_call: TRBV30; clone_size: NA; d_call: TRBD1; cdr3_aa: CAWSVLRGQGNEKLFF; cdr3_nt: TGTGCCTGGAGTGTACTGAGGGGACAGGGGAACGAAAAACTGTTTTTT
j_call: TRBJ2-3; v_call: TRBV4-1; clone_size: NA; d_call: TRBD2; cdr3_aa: CASSQGAGVLDTQYF; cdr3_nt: TGCGCCAGCAGCCAGGGAGCGGGAGTATTGGATACGCAGTATTTT
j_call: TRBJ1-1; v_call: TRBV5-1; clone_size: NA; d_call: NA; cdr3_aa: CASSFGWGVEAFF; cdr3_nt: TGCGCCAGCAGCTTTGGGTGGGGAGTTGAAGCTTTCTTT
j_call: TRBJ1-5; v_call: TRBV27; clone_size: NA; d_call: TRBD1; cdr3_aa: CASSSTGSGQPQHF; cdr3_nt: TGTGCCAGCAGTTCGACAGGGTCGGGCCAGCCCCAGCATTTT
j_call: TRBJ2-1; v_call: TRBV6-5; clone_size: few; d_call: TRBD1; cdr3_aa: CATSTGGLDEQFF; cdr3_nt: TGTGCCACCTCAACAGGGGGCCTGGATGAGCAGTTCTTC
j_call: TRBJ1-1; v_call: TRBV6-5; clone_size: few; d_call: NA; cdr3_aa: CASSSGSANTEAFF; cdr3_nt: TGTGCCAGCAGTTCAGGGTCGGCGAACACTGAAGCTTTCTTT
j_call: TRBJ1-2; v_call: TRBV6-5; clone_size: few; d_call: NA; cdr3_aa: CASSPGGLYTF; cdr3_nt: TGTGCCAGCAGTCCGGGGGGGCTGTACACCTTC
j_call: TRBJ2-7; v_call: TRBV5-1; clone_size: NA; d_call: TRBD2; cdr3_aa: CASSMTSGPYEQYF; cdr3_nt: TGCGCCAGCAGCATGACTAGCGGTCCCTACGAGCAGTACTTC
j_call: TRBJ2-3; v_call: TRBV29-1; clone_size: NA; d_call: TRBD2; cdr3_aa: CSVVWIAGVMEYRTDTQYF; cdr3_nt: TGCAGCGTTGTCTGGATAGCGGGAGTAATGGAATATCGCACAGATACGCAGTATTTT
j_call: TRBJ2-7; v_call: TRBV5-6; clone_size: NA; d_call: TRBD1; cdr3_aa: CASSADRAGEQYF; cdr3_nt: TGTGCCAGCAGCGCGGACAGGGCGGGAGAGCAGTACTTC
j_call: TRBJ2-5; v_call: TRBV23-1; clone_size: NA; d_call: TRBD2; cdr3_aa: CASSTSGGETQYF; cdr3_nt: TGCGCCAGCTCAACTAGCGGCGGGGAGACCCAGTACTTC
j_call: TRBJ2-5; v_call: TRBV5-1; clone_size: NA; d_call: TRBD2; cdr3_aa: CASSLIAGGPGEQYF; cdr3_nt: TGCGCCAGCAGCTTGATAGCGGGAGGGCCTGGGGAGCAGTACTTC
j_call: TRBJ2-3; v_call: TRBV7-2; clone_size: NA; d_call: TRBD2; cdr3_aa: CASSLQGTSATDTQYF; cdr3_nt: TGTGCCAGCAGCCTCCAGGGGACTAGCGCTACAGATACGCAGTATTTT
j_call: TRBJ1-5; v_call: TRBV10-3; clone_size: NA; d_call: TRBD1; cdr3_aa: CAISTGVQPQHF; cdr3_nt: TGTGCCATCAGTACAGGGGTTCAGCCCCAGCATTTT
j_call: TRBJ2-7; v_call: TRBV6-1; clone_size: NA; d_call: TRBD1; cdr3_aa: CASRGGTGGVYEQYF; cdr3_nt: TGTGCCAGCAGGGGAGGGACAGGGGGCGTTTACGAGCAGTACTTC
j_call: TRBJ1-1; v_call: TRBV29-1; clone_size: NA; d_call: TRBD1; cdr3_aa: CSVGPGQGNTEAFF; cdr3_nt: TGCAGCGTGGGCCCGGGACAGGGGAACACTGAAGCTTTCTTT
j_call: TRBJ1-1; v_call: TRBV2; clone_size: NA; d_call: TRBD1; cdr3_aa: CASMRDRLMNTEAFF; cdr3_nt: TGTGCCAGCATGAGGGACAGGTTAATGAACACTGAAGCTTTCTTT
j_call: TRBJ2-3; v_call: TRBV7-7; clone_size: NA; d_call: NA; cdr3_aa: CASSRGASTDTQYF; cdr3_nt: TGTGCCAGCAGCCGCGGGGCTAGCACAGATACGCAGTATTTT
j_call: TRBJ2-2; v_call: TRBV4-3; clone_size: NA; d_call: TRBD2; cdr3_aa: CASSQDASGIWLFF; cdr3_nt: TGCGCCAGCAGCCAAGATGCCAGCGGGATATGGCTGTTTTTT
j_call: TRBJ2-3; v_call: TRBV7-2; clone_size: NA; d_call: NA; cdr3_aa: CASSLSVGAPADTQYF; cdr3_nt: TGTGCCAGCAGCTTAAGTGTGGGAGCCCCTGCAGATACGCAGTATTTT
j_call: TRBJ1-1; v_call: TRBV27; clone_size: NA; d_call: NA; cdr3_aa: CASSSQGGTEAFF; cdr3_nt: TGTGCCAGCAGTTCGCAGGGTGGCACTGAAGCTTTCTTT